Listed here are 23 T cell receptor beta chains from one sample, sequenced in a study of T cells in Graves' hyperthyroidism and ophthalmopathy. TCR beta CDR3 regions were amplified from RNA transcripts. With the HTBI primer set, the TCR CDR3 went through a first round of RT-PCR. TCRdb ran MiXCR on the multiplex PCR reads and lists one entry per CDR3 protein. Here the sample spans about 640,000 distinct CDR3 sequences, roughly 20% being singletons. Sequencing was done on a sample of blood. These receptor sequences come from a man aged 30-40 years with Graves' ophthalmopathy.

This clonotype was seen more than once but under ten times. Written as DNA, the CDR3 is TGTGCCAGCAGAGCCAGGGAGTACAATGGCTACACCTTC. It codes for CASRAREYNGYTF. This chain links TRBV27 with TRBJ1-2, with D tentatively TRBD1 (5 bases). CDR3 length: 13 residues. Germline assignment: CDR1 MNHEY and CDR2 SMNVEV (reference sequence). Trimming shortened V by 6 bases and J by 6 bases, and 14 bases separated the two germline ends.

This clonotype was recorded a few times. The gene calls are TRBV6-9 and TRBJ2-2, with 8 nucleotides matching TRBD2. V lost 3 bases, J lost 10 bases, and 19 bases stayed unmatched. The CDR3 length is 18 residues. The germline CDR1 and CDR2 sequences are MNHGY and SVAAGI. In DNA form, the CDR3 reads TGTGCCAGCAGTTACCGAAAAAGGACTAGCCCCTCGGAGTTGGAGCTGTTTTTT. Translated, it gives CASSYRKRTSPSELELFF.

This clonotype has only a few counts. The V gene is TRBV5-1, the J gene TRBJ1-2; 10 nucleotides match TRBD1. Germline loops: CDR1 SGHRS, CDR2 YFSETQ. The length of the CDR3 is 17 residues. V was clipped by 2 bases and J by 6 bases; unmatched bases: 13. The CDR3 DNA sequence: TGCGCCAGCAGCTTCTGGGACAGGGGCTTGGGGAGACATGGCTACACCTTC. This codes for CASSFWDRGLGRHGYTF. The variable domain in full, completed from reference TRBV5-1 and TRBJ1-2, reads KAGVTQTPRYLIKTRGQQVTLSCSPISGHRSVSWYQQTPGQGLQFLFEYFSETQRNKGNFPGRFSGRQFSNSRSEMNVSTLELGDSALYLCASSFWDRGLGRHGYTFGSGTRLTVV.

V and J are TRBV5-6 and TRBJ1-3; D gene unclear. V lost 1 base to trimming and J lost 0 bases, with 8 bases between them. The CDR3 extends over 15 amino acids. Germline CDR1 and CDR2: SGHDT and YYEEEE. The CDR3 spells CASSLLGTSGNTIYF. The CDR3 bases are TGTGCCAGCAGCTTGTTGGGCACCTCTGGAAACACCATATATTTT.

The V gene is TRBV19, the J gene TRBJ2-7, with 8 bases matching TRBD1. J gave up 6 bases and V 4 bases, and 8 bases lay outside the gene matches. The length of the CDR3 is 14 residues. Germline V gene sequence: CDR1 LNHDA, CDR2 SQIVND (reference sequence). The CDR3 spells CASSTAGQAPEQYF. The CDR3 nucleotides are TGTGCCAGTAGTACCGCGGGACAGGCCCCCGAGCAGTACTTC.

J is TRBJ2-5 and V is TRBV12-3 or TRBV12-4; unclear D gene. The V end was cut by 3 bases, the J end by 5 bases, with 13 bases between. This CDR3 is 14 amino acids long. The CDR3, as DNA: TGTGCCAGCAGTTTCCAGTCAAGTAGGGAGACCCAGTACTTC. This codes for CASSFQSSRETQYF.

This clonotype was seen more than once but under ten times. This rearrangement joins TRBV20-1 to TRBJ2-1; a weak D match, TRBD2 (5 bases). Trimming removed 1 base from V and 6 bases from J, with 10 bases in between. The CDR3 covers 13 residues. CDR1 is DFQATT and CDR2 is SNEGSKA in the germline V gene (reference sequence). The CDR3 sequence: CSARVGASNEQFF. CDR3 bases: TGCAGTGCTAGAGTGGGAGCAAGCAATGAGCAGTTCTTC.

This clonotype appeared a few times. The chain couples TRBV20-1 to TRBJ2-1; no firm D call. Germline lookup yields CDR1 DFQATT and CDR2 SNEGSKA (reference sequence). Between the trimmed V and J ends, which lost 3 bases and 8 bases, there was a span of 8 bases. CDR3 length equals 11 residues. The CDR3 nucleotides are TGCAGTGCTAGCAATGAGTATGAGCAGTTCTTC. As protein: CSASNEYEQFF.

This clonotype was counted ten times or more. The chain recombines TRBV5-1 with TRBJ1-1; no clear D gene. The germline gives CDR1 SGHRS, CDR2 YFSETQ. This CDR3 has 12 residues. V was clipped by 7 bases and J by 3 bases, with 10 bases between them. CDR3 amino acids: CASLGMDTEAFF. The CDR3 DNA is TGCGCCAGCTTGGGGATGGACACTGAAGCTTTCTTT.

This clonotype was recorded many times. The chain combines TRBV2 with TRBJ2-7, with TRBD2 matching over 9 bases. V lost 7 bases, J lost 6 bases, and 7 bases stayed unmatched. The germline gives CDR1 SNHLY, CDR2 FYNNEI. CDR3 size: 13 residues. Written as DNA, the CDR3 is TGTGCCAGCAAACTGCGGGAGGGCGGCGAGCAGTACTTC. Protein product: CASKLREGGEQYF. The complete variable domain, with remaining parts taken from reference TRBV2 and TRBJ2-7, reads EPEVTQTPSHQVTQMGQEVILRCVPISNHLYFYWYRQILGQKVEFLVSFYNNEISEKSEIFDDQFSVERPDGSNFTLKIRSTKLEDSAMYFCASKLREGGEQYFGPGTRLTVT.

CDR3 sequence: CSARAGTFYEQYF. CDR3 DNA: TGCAGTGCTAGAGCCGGGACTTTTTACGAGCAGTACTTC. The genes are TRBV20-1 and TRBJ2-7; maybe TRBD2 (6 bases). With 1 base removed from V and 4 bases from J, the gap between germline ends came to 11 bases. This CDR3 comprises 13 residues. Germline CDR1 and CDR2: DFQATT and SNEGSKA (reference sequence).

The V call is TRBV5-1, the J call TRBJ1-2; 8 bases map to TRBD1. The germline gives CDR1 SGHRS, CDR2 YFSETQ. After removal of 0 bases from V and 6 bases from J, the junction contained 7 bases not matched to a gene. The CDR3 is 15 residues long. The CDR3 DNA follows: TGCGCCAGCAGCTTGGAGGGACAGGCACTAGATGGCTACACCTTC. Amino acids: CASSLEGQALDGYTF.

At least ten counts were recorded for this clonotype. This chain joins TRBV30 and TRBJ2-3; 7 nucleotides match TRBD1. Unmatched junction bases numbered 7, after V lost 0 bases and J lost 4 bases. The CDR3 loop spans 15 amino acids. Germline V CDR1 and CDR2: GTSNPN, SVGIG (reference sequence). CDR3 bases: TGTGCCTGGAGTGTACTAGGGGGCGCCGCAGATACGCAGTATTTT. This translates into CAWSVLGGAADTQYF. The full variable domain, in which reference TRBV30 and TRBJ2-3 provide the parts outside the CDR3, is SQTIHQWPATLVQPVGSPLSLECTVEGTSNPNLYWYRQAAGRGLQLLFYSVGIGQISSEVPQNLSASRPQDRQFILSSKKLLLSDSGFYLCAWSVLGGAADTQYFGPGTRLTVL.

CDR3 sequence (DNA): TGTGCCAGCAGCACGCGGGAGACCGGCACAGATACGCAGTATTTT. Amino acid sequence: CASSTRETGTDTQYF. The chain links TRBV11-3 to TRBJ2-3; the match to TRBD2 covers 7 bases. V was pared by 5 bases and J by 1 base, with 6 bases of the junction left unmatched. The CDR3 loop spans 15 amino acids. From germline, CDR1 is SGHNT and CDR2 YENEEA.

The CDR3 here is CASRDNHGTTNEQFF. The CDR3 bases are TGTGCCAGCAGAGATAACCACGGGACAACCAATGAGCAGTTCTTC. This rearrangement joins TRBV9 to TRBJ2-1, with D possibly matching TRBD1 (6 bases). The germline V and J ends were trimmed by 5 bases and 6 bases, with 18 bases remaining between them. The CDR3 sequence is 15 residues long. CDR1 and CDR2 from the germline V gene are SGDLS and YYNGEE.

In this sample, this clonotype turned up a few times. The chain is built from TRBV27 and TRBJ2-7; D gene uncertain. Germline V lookup: CDR1 MNHEY, CDR2 SMNVEV (reference sequence). The CDR3 loop spans 13 amino acids. V lost 1 base to trimming and J lost 7 bases, with 11 bases between them. CDR3 amino acids: CASSLLWGGEQYF. CDR3 bases: TGTGCCAGCAGTTTATTATGGGGTGGAGAGCAGTACTTC.

This clonotype was counted many times. The rearrangement links TRBV28 to TRBJ2-1; 9 bases agree with TRBD2. J lost 1 base, V lost 3 bases, and 4 bases had no gene match. CDR1 is MDHEN and CDR2 is SYDVKM in the germline V gene. This CDR3 is 16 amino acids long. CDR3 protein: CASSFNSGSSYNEQFF. The CDR3 nucleotides read TGTGCCAGCAGTTTCAATAGCGGGAGTTCCTACAATGAGCAGTTCTTC.

This clonotype turned up a few times. One base away lies a much larger clone, so this may be a sequencing read error. This rearrangement joins TRBV6-1 to TRBJ2-5, with 11 bases that match TRBD2. Per germline, CDR1 MNHNS and CDR2 SASEGT. The V and J ends lost 8 bases and 5 bases, in that order; junction bases with no gene match: 22. The CDR3 totals 19 residues. CDR3 nucleotide sequence: TGTGCCAGCGCCCTCGGTGACCTAGTTAGCGGGAGGGCCAAGGAGACCCAGTACTTC. It encodes CASALGDLVSGRAKETQYF.

This chain uses TRBV7-9 with TRBJ1-1; D is uncertain. Per germline, CDR1 SEHNR and CDR2 FQNEAQ (reference sequence). Trimming stripped 1 base from V and 4 bases from J, with 7 bases between. CDR3 length equals 13 residues. CDR3 in DNA: TGTGCCAGCAGCTTAGAACACATCACTGAAGCTTTCTTT. This sequence encodes CASSLEHITEAFF.

A note on this clonotype: The junction and the germline gene differ at one end; a read error may be behind it. The chain combines TRBV11-3 with TRBJ2-5, with TRBD2 as a possible D gene (6 bases). The CDR3 totals 13 residues. CDR1 is SGHNT and CDR2 is YENEEA in the germline V gene. This CDR3 is CASGLSRGETQYF. CDR3 DNA sequence: TGTGCCAGCGGCTTATCGCGGGGTGAGACCCAGTACTTC. The full variable domain, completed using reference TRBV11-3 and TRBJ2-5, is EAGVVQSPRYKIIEKKQPVAFWCNPISGHNTLYWYLQNLGQGPELLIRYENEEAVDDSQLPKDRFSAERLKGVDSTLKIQPAELGDSAVYLCASGLSRGETQYFGPGTRLLVL.

This clonotype was seen a single time. The chain links TRBV4-1 to TRBJ2-1; 10 bases are shared with TRBD2. This CDR3 comprises 15 residues. V lost 8 bases and J lost 6; bases outside the gene matches: 10. Per the germline V gene, CDR1 is MGHRA and CDR2 is YSYEKL. The CDR3 loop is CASAAAGGPINEQFF. The CDR3 bases are TGCGCCAGCGCCGCAGCGGGAGGGCCAATCAATGAGCAGTTCTTC.

Turning to this clonotype: A much larger clone lies a single base off, so this may be a read error. The CDR3 sequence is CAISRPRNQPQHF. The DNA for the CDR3 is TGTGCCATTTCCAGGCCCCGCAATCAGCCCCAGCATTTT. J is TRBJ1-5 and V is TRBV28; D unresolved. CDR3 length: 13 amino acids. The V gene lost 10 bases and the J gene lost 2 bases, with 12 bases spanning the gap. Germline assignment: CDR1 MDHEN and CDR2 SYDVKM.

The rearrangement links TRBV20-1 to TRBJ2-7; D not resolved. The CDR3 is 14 residues long. In germline, CDR1 is DFQATT, CDR2 SNEGSKA (reference sequence). The V gene lost 3 bases and the J gene lost 1 base, with 13 bases spanning the gap. The CDR3 DNA is TGCAGTGCTAGCCAAGGGTCCGGGTCCTACGAGCAGTACTTC. Residues: CSASQGSGSYEQYF.